The T cell receptor (beta chain) under discussion was sequenced for a study of CD4 and CD8 cells across lung adenocarcinoma regions. TCRdb itself ran the PCR reads through MiXCR, one entry per CDR3 protein. The sample yields about 4,000 distinct CDR3 sequences, roughly half seen once. The CDR3 covers 13 residues. The V end lost 4 bases, the J end lost 13 bases, and 17 bases lay between the germline ends. Germline-derived CDR1 and CDR2 are WSHSY and SAAADI. Samples came from patients with localized non-small cell lung adenocarcinoma. This sequence joins TRBV10-2 and TRBJ2-4; D is possibly TRBD1 (6 bases). Sequencing used CD4+ T cells from the margin of a lung tumor. The clonotype was recovered from a female donor with lung adenocarcinoma. The CD4 and CD8 labels of this study may be unreliable. CDR3 in DNA: TGCGCCAGCAGTGTCATCGCTGGGGACACCCAGTACTTC. It encodes CASSVIAGDTQYF.